The sequence of this T cell receptor beta chain was determined in a study of T cell changes during pregnancy in multiple sclerosis. Looked up from germline, CDR1 is MNHNY and CDR2 is SVGAGI (reference sequence). With 4 bases clipped from V and 3 bases from J, the junction kept 4 bases outside the gene matches. The CDR3 has 14 residues. Sequenced by immunoSEQ multiplex PCR; TCRdb stores in-frame clones only, minus some. The profile shows about 57,000 clones, about 91% of them singletons. Sequenced material: peripheral blood, taken after pregnancy. The sequence was obtained from a female donor in good health, enrolled as a control in a pregnancy study. The gene calls are TRBV6-6 and TRBJ2-7; 9 bases match TRBD1. The CDR3 coding sequence is TGTGCCAGCAGTTGGGACAGGGAAGGCTACGAGCAGTACTTC. It codes for CASSWDREGYEQYF.